The rows below give T cell receptor beta chains drawn from one sample of a study of STAT3 mutations in large granular lymphocyte leukemia. Some clones are missing from TCRdb's copy, which holds only in-frame ones; the method was immunoSEQ multiplex PCR. Of about 9,200 clones in the sample, around 59% were seen once. Sequencing was carried out using peripheral blood mononuclear cells. The receptors come from a boy aged 10-17 years with T-cell large granular lymphocyte leukemia. Some clones in this sample may be carry-over from other donors' samples. CDR3s include the opening cysteine and the closing phenylalanine or tryptophan. Each record gives: V gene, clone size, D gene, J gene, CDR3 DNA, CDR3 protein. The D gene is left open where the match is weak. Rows give clone size only sometimes, using once, few, many, or a class for an expanded clone.

V gene: TRBV5-1; clone size: once; D gene: .; J gene: TRBJ1-3; CDR3 DNA: TGCGCCAGCAGCTTGGGACAGTTCGGAAACACCATATATTTT; CDR3 protein: CASSLGQFGNTIYF
V gene: TRBV6-5; clone size: once; D gene: .; J gene: TRBJ1-6; CDR3 DNA: TGTGCCAGCGGACTACTAATCCTGGGACGCCAACTCCACTTT; CDR3 protein: CASGLLILGRQLHF
V gene: TRBV9; clone size: .; D gene: TRBD1; J gene: TRBJ1-1; CDR3 DNA: TGTGCCAGCAGCCCCTGGGGAGACAGGGGCGCTTTCTTT; CDR3 protein: CASSPWGDRGAFF
V gene: TRBV5-4; clone size: .; D gene: .; J gene: TRBJ2-2; CDR3 DNA: TGTGCCAGCAGCCTGGTAGTGACGAACACCGGGGAGCTGTTTTTT; CDR3 protein: CASSLVVTNTGELFF
V gene: TRBV7-9; clone size: few; D gene: .; J gene: TRBJ1-1; CDR3 DNA: TGTGCCAGCAGCTTACTCACAAACACTGAAGCTTTCTTT; CDR3 protein: CASSLLTNTEAFF
V gene: TRBV5-1; clone size: few; D gene: .; J gene: TRBJ2-5; CDR3 DNA: TGCGCCAGCAGCTTCTCTATACAGCAAGAGACCCAGTACTTC; CDR3 protein: CASSFSIQQETQYF
V gene: TRBV18; clone size: .; D gene: TRBD2; J gene: TRBJ2-3; CDR3 DNA: TGTGCCAGCTCACCGCGGACTAGTGGGTTCACAGATACGCAGTATTTT; CDR3 protein: CASSPRTSGFTDTQYF
V gene: TRBV5-1; clone size: .; D gene: .; J gene: TRBJ2-1; CDR3 DNA: TGCGCCAGCAGCTTCCGGGGATCCAATGAGCAGTTCTTC; CDR3 protein: CASSFRGSNEQFF
V gene: TRBV6-5; clone size: few; D gene: TRBD1; J gene: TRBJ1-5; CDR3 DNA: TGTGCCAGCAGTTACTCAGGACAGGGAAGTCAGCCCCAGCATTTT; CDR3 protein: CASSYSGQGSQPQHF
V gene: TRBV18; clone size: .; D gene: TRBD1; J gene: TRBJ1-1; CDR3 DNA: TGTGCCAGCTCACGGACAGGGTGGTTGAACACTGAAGCTTTCTTT; CDR3 protein: CASSRTGWLNTEAFF
V gene: TRBV25-1; clone size: few; D gene: TRBD1; J gene: TRBJ1-3; CDR3 DNA: TGTGCCAGCAGTGATACCCCGGACAGGGGAAACACCATATATTTT; CDR3 protein: CASSDTPDRGNTIYF
V gene: TRBV5-1; clone size: .; D gene: TRBD2; J gene: TRBJ2-1; CDR3 DNA: TGCGCCAGCAGCTTGGGTGGCGGGGGAACTGAGCAGTTCTTC; CDR3 protein: CASSLGGGGTEQFF
V gene: TRBV30; clone size: few; D gene: TRBD2; J gene: TRBJ2-7; CDR3 DNA: TGTGCCTGGAGTGTACTAGCGGGAGGAATGAACGAGCAGTACTTC; CDR3 protein: CAWSVLAGGMNEQYF
V gene: TRBV6-6; clone size: once; D gene: .; J gene: TRBJ2-3; CDR3 DNA: TGTGCCAGCACCACGGCAGGGATGGATACGCAGTATTTT; CDR3 protein: CASTTAGMDTQYF
V gene: TRBV10-3; clone size: .; D gene: .; J gene: TRBJ2-1; CDR3 DNA: TGTGCCATAGCGGGACAGTCAAACAATGAGCAGTTCTTC; CDR3 protein: CAIAGQSNNEQFF
V gene: TRBV4-2; clone size: .; D gene: .; J gene: TRBJ1-5; CDR3 DNA: TGTGCCAGCAGCCAAGGACAGGAAAATCAGCCCCAGCATTTT; CDR3 protein: CASSQGQENQPQHF
V gene: TRBV5-1; clone size: .; D gene: TRBD2; J gene: TRBJ2-3; CDR3 DNA: TGCGCCAGCCGGGGTAGCGGGCTTACAGATACGCAGTATTTT; CDR3 protein: CASRGSGLTDTQYF
V gene: TRBV5-1; clone size: few; D gene: .; J gene: TRBJ2-5; CDR3 DNA: TGCGCCAGCAGCTTGGGTACCACGACGGGAGAGACCCAGTACTTC; CDR3 protein: CASSLGTTTGETQYF
V gene: TRBV5-4; clone size: few; D gene: .; J gene: TRBJ1-6; CDR3 DNA: TGTGCCAGCAGCTTGCCGGGCTCACCCCTCCACTTT; CDR3 protein: CASSLPGSPLHF
V gene: TRBV4-1; clone size: .; D gene: TRBD1; J gene: TRBJ2-7; CDR3 DNA: TGCGCCAGCAGCCATCCGGGACAGGGATACTACGAGCAGTACTTC; CDR3 protein: CASSHPGQGYYEQYF